These 22 T cell receptor beta chains share one sample of origin, sequenced in a study of cytomegalovirus exposure and HLA in healthy donors (dated by TCRdb to between 2016 and 2019). Library preparation employed the immunoSEQ multiplex PCR assay. The multiplex PCR relied on a mix of 60 forward primers for TCR Vbeta segments and 13 reverse primers for TCR Jbeta segments. Sourced from immuneACCESS, this table was stored by TCRdb with only in-frame sequences that have V and J called. A share of the clones is absent; for the studies checked, an unresolved V gene accounts for under half, and the remainder has no known explanation. This sample comprises around 110,000 clones, less than 80% of them detected only once. The ten largest clones represent about 8% of the sample. Sequencing was carried out using PBMCs. All receptors derive from a man between 25 and 39 years old in good health and CMV-seronegative.

This clone is medium-sized by share. The chain has TRBV7-9 and TRBJ2-7; D might be TRBD2 (6 bases). This CDR3 contains 16 residues. Germline-derived CDR1 and CDR2 are SEHNR and FQNEAQ (reference sequence). The V end lost 5 bases, the J end lost 4 bases, and 21 bases lay between the germline ends. This CDR3 reads CASSPPGSLQFYEQYF. The CDR3 region has the DNA TGTGCCAGCAGCCCCCCCGGGAGCCTCCAGTTTTACGAGCAGTACTTC.

This chain's CDR3 is CASSQTVSGNTIYF. The CDR3 DNA reads TGTGCCAGCAGCCAAACAGTCTCTGGAAACACCATATATTTT. The chain combines TRBV7-6 with TRBJ1-3, with no clear D. The CDR3 totals 14 residues. CDR1 and CDR2 (germline): SGHVS, FNYEAQ. The germline V and J ends were trimmed by 5 bases and 0 bases, with 8 bases remaining between them.

The chain uses TRBV6-1 and TRBJ1-3; the D is unclear. The CDR3 totals 11 residues. The V end was cut by 2 bases, the J end by 8 bases, with 4 bases between. Germline V gives CDR1 MNHNS, CDR2 SASEGT. CDR3 sequence (DNA): TGTGCCAGCAGTGAACAGTACACCATATATTTT. It is translated as CASSEQYTIYF.

This rearrangement joins TRBV27 to TRBJ1-1; 8 bases are shared with TRBD1. The germline CDR1 and CDR2 sequences are MNHEY and SMNVEV (reference sequence). V lost 6 bases and J lost 7; bases outside the gene matches: 10. The CDR3 consists of 14 residues. CDR3 region: CASSIQGARREAFF. The CDR3 DNA reads as TGTGCCAGCAGCATCCAGGGGGCGCGACGTGAAGCTTTCTTT.

This chain links TRBV7-8 with TRBJ1-1; D is perhaps TRBD1 (5 bases). The V gene's germline CDR1 is SGHVS and CDR2 FQNEAQ. The CDR3 consists of 15 residues. The ends were cut back, 4 bases at V and 1 base at J, with 13 bases in the middle. CDR3 in amino acids: CASSSGGTRNTEAFF. As DNA, the CDR3 is TGTGCCAGCAGCTCCGGGGGGACGAGGAACACTGAAGCTTTCTTT.

A few counts support this clone. This chain connects TRBV30 to TRBJ2-5; 14 bases map to TRBD2. Germline values: CDR1 GTSNPN, CDR2 SVGIG (reference sequence). With V trimmed by 4 bases and J by 5 bases, 9 bases remained unmatched. The CDR3 contains 16 residues. CDR3 DNA sequence: TGTGCCTGGACGCCGGGACTAGCGGGGGAGCGGGAGACCCAGTACTTC. It yields the protein CAWTPGLAGERETQYF.

The rearrangement uses TRBV27 and TRBJ1-6, with a possible D match to TRBD1 (5 bases). This CDR3 has 12 amino acids. With 8 bases removed from V and 9 bases from J, the gap between germline ends came to 11 bases. Germline V lookup: CDR1 MNHEY, CDR2 SMNVEV (reference sequence). The chain's CDR3 is CASLTQGSPLHF. In nucleotides, the CDR3 is TGTGCCAGCTTAACGCAGGGTTCACCCCTCCACTTT.

The CDR3 spells CASSLSNRQTHGYTF. The CDR3 nucleotides are TGTGCCAGCAGCTTATCGAACCGACAAACTCACGGCTACACCTTC. The chain couples TRBV7-6 to TRBJ1-2; D gene uncertain. With 2 bases removed from V and 8 bases from J, the gap between germline ends came to 18 bases. This CDR3 has 15 amino acids. Per germline, CDR1 SGHVS and CDR2 FNYEAQ.

The chain employs TRBV7-9 and TRBJ2-5; 10 bases line up with TRBD2. Germline assignment: CDR1 SEHNR and CDR2 FQNEAQ (reference sequence). The CDR3 sequence is 13 residues long. J lost 4 bases, V lost 8 bases, and 4 bases had no gene match. CDR3 in amino acids: CASERLAGETQYF. CDR3 sequence (DNA): TGTGCCAGCGAAAGACTAGCGGGAGAGACCCAGTACTTC.

The rearrangement uses TRBV7-9 and TRBJ2-5, with a tentative D call TRBD2 (6 bases). The J call may be incorrect, as the DNA end agrees better with TRBJ2-7. The CDR3 consists of 13 residues. From germline, CDR1 is SEHNR and CDR2 FQNEAQ (reference sequence). CDR3 in DNA: TGTGCCAGCAGCTTAAATGCGGGGCTCGAGCAGTACTTC. This encodes CASSLNAGLEQYF.

This chain joins TRBV30 and TRBJ2-1; 9 bases match TRBD2. Germline CDR1 GTSNPN, CDR2 SVGIG (reference sequence). Losses at the gene ends were 7 bases for V and 3 bases for J; bases not matched to a gene: 10. The CDR3 runs to 15 residues. CDR3 amino acids: CASSIAGASYNEQFF. The CDR3 coding sequence is TGTGCCTCCTCAATAGCGGGAGCGAGCTACAATGAGCAGTTCTTC.

The chain has TRBV19 and TRBJ2-1; 8 nucleotides agree with TRBD1. Germline values: CDR1 LNHDA, CDR2 SQIVND (reference sequence). V was clipped by 6 bases and J by 0 bases; unmatched bases: 4. CDR3 length: 15 amino acids. In DNA, the CDR3 is TGTGCCAGTAGGGACAGGGAAAGCTCCTACAATGAGCAGTTCTTC. Translating it yields CASRDRESSYNEQFF.

A single count supports this clone. This rearrangement joins TRBV10-3 to TRBJ2-7; 10 nucleotides agree with TRBD1. The V gene end was trimmed by 4 bases and the J gene end by 2 bases; junction bases not matched to a gene: 5. The CDR3 extends over 15 amino acids. Germline CDR1 is ENHRY and CDR2 is SYGVKD. CDR3 DNA: TGTGCCATCAGTGCCTATGGGACAGGGGCCTACGAGCAGTACTTC. The encoded protein is CAISAYGTGAYEQYF.

A remark on this clone: The same CDR3 arises from other DNA sequences in this sample as well. The rearrangement uses TRBV6-5 and TRBJ1-1; the D gene is possibly TRBD1 (6 bases). This CDR3 has 14 residues. From germline, CDR1 is MNHEY and CDR2 SVGAGI. With 0 bases removed from V and 3 bases from J, the gap between germline ends came to 8 bases. In DNA, the CDR3 is TGTGCCAGCAGTTACTCAGGGGGACACACTGAAGCTTTCTTT. Translating gives CASSYSGGHTEAFF.

Points on this clone: Compared with germline, one end of the junction differs, possibly owing to a read error. This sequence joins TRBV7-9 and TRBJ2-7, with D possibly being TRBD2 (6 bases). The CDR3 runs 12 residues. Germline V CDR1 and CDR2: SEHNR, FQNEAQ (reference sequence). The CDR3 coding sequence is TGTTCCAGCGGGTCAGGCTCCCACGAGCAGTACTTC. Amino acids: CSSGSGSHEQYF.

V gene TRBV30 combines with J gene TRBJ2-7; 9 bases align to TRBD1. In germline, CDR1 is GTSNPN, CDR2 SVGIG (reference sequence). The CDR3 has 13 amino acids. Trimming removed 8 bases from V and 3 bases from J; junction bases left unmatched: 8. This chain's CDR3 is CAGGQGTIYEQYF. The DNA of the CDR3 is TGTGCCGGGGGACAGGGAACCATCTACGAGCAGTACTTC.

The J gene is TRBJ1-1, the V gene TRBV7-9; D is perhaps TRBD1 (6 bases). CDR3 length: 15 residues. The V and J ends lost 3 bases and 1 base respectively, with 12 bases between them. Germline values: CDR1 SEHNR, CDR2 FQNEAQ (reference sequence). In DNA form, the CDR3 reads TGTGCCAGCAGCTTGGCGCCACAGGGGAACACTGAAGCTTTCTTT. Translation gives CASSLAPQGNTEAFF.

The chain employs TRBV28 and TRBJ2-5, with 13 bases matching TRBD2. Germline V gene data show CDR1 as MDHEN and CDR2 as SYDVKM. The CDR3 totals 19 residues. Germline trimming cut 4 bases from V and 7 bases from J; bases unmatched to any gene: 18. The CDR3 sequence is CASSSPSGTSGMGGGTQYF. The CDR3, as DNA: TGTGCCAGCAGTTCGCCGTCCGGGACTAGCGGGATGGGAGGTGGGACCCAGTACTTC.

The chain uses TRBV29-1 and TRBJ1-2; D is possibly TRBD1 (5 bases). Germline V gene data show CDR1 as SQVTM and CDR2 as ANQGSEA. The CDR3 is made up of 10 amino acids. The CDR3 nucleotides are TGCACCGCCAGGGAAGTCGGCTACACCTTC. This gives the protein CTAREVGYTF.

The table lists this clone with a few counts. The chain links TRBV9 to TRBJ2-5, with a possible D match to TRBD1 (6 bases). The CDR3 has 15 amino acids. Looked up from germline, CDR1 is SGDLS and CDR2 is YYNGEE. Trimming left V 1 base short and J 1 base short, with 11 bases between. The CDR3 sequence is CASSVLGDIQETQYF. In DNA form, the CDR3 reads TGTGCCAGCAGCGTACTGGGGGACATCCAAGAGACCCAGTACTTC.

The V call is TRBV9, the J call TRBJ1-2; tentative D call: TRBD1 (6 bases). Trimming stripped 0 bases from V and 0 bases from J, with 9 bases between. The CDR3 runs to 15 residues. The germline V gene has CDR1 SGDLS and CDR2 YYNGEE. DNA for the CDR3: TGTGCCAGCAGCGTAGGTGGACAGCCTAACTATGGCTACACCTTC. Amino acids: CASSVGGQPNYGYTF.

The genes are TRBV4-2 and TRBJ2-7; tentative D call: TRBD2 (5 bases). V shed 3 bases and J shed 3 bases, with 9 bases lying between them. Germline V gene data show CDR1 as LGHNA and CDR2 as YNFKEQ. The CDR3 sequence is 13 residues long. CDR3 bases: TGTGCCAGCAGCCATAGCGCAGACTACGAGCAGTACTTC. Its protein is CASSHSADYEQYF.